The 29 T cell receptor beta chains below all came from one sample that was sequenced in a study of blood T cell repertoires in COVID-19. Measured with immunoSEQ multiplex PCR; TCRdb has only the in-frame clones, and not every one. This table has about 480,000 clones, approximately 88% appearing once. The specimen was PBMCs or T cells enriched from blood (not recorded which). These receptors all stem from a woman in her thirties or forties who had recovered from COVID-19.

The chain is built from TRBV7-8 and TRBJ2-2, with a possible D match to TRBD1 (6 bases). The ends were cut back, 2 bases at V and 5 bases at J, with 15 bases in the middle. This CDR3 contains 16 residues. Germline CDR1 reads SGHVS; CDR2 reads FQNEAQ. CDR3 DNA sequence: TGTGCCAGCAGCTTAAATGGGGGCCTGAGGACCGGGGAGCTGTTTTTT. Its protein is CASSLNGGLRTGELFF. Together with reference TRBV7-8 and TRBJ2-2, the CDR3 gives the full variable domain: GAGVSQSPRYKVAKRGQDVALRCDPISGHVSLFWYQQALGQGPEFLTYFQNEAQLDKSGLPSDRFFAERPEGSVSTLKIQRTQQEDSAVYLCASSLNGGLRTGELFFGEGSRLTVL.

The rearrangement uses TRBV20-1 and TRBJ2-3; 10 bases are a match to TRBD2. The CDR3 covers 16 residues. Trimming took 3 bases from V and 1 from J; bases not matched to a gene: 7. Germline-derived CDR1 and CDR2 are DFQATT and SNEGSKA (reference sequence). Here the CDR3 reads CSASALAGIGTDTQYF. In nucleotides, the CDR3 is TGCAGTGCTAGTGCACTAGCGGGAATAGGCACAGATACGCAGTATTTT.

The chain combines TRBV4-1 with TRBJ1-5, with TRBD1 matching 11 bases. The CDR3 contains 15 residues. The germline V gene has CDR1 MGHRA and CDR2 YSYEKL. With V trimmed by 1 base and J by 7 bases, 3 bases remained unmatched. This CDR3 reads CASSQVGQGVQPQHF. The CDR3 nucleotides are TGCGCCAGCAGCCAAGTGGGACAGGGGGTCCAGCCCCAGCATTTT.

The chain links TRBV6-5 to TRBJ1-1; 7 bases are a match to TRBD1. V shed 0 bases and J 5 bases; nucleotides not matched to a gene: 6. Germline CDR1 and CDR2: MNHEY and SVGAGI. CDR3 length equals 15 residues. CDR3: CASSYSSGQPTEAFF. In DNA form, the CDR3 reads TGTGCCAGCAGTTACTCCTCGGGACAGCCTACTGAAGCTTTCTTT.

Here the CDR3 DNA reads TGTGCCAGTATGGGGCGGCGGGGACGGGGGTACAATGAGCAGTTCTTC. As protein: CASMGRRGRGYNEQFF. The chain combines TRBV19 with TRBJ2-1; maybe TRBD2 (6 bases). Germline V gene data show CDR1 as LNHDA and CDR2 as SQIVND (reference sequence). This CDR3 has 16 amino acids. V gave up 7 bases and J gave up 4 bases, with 20 bases separating them.

The gene calls are TRBV11-2 and TRBJ2-7; D unresolved. Between the trimmed V and J ends, which lost 0 bases and 10 bases, there was a span of 7 bases. The CDR3 loop spans 11 amino acids. CDR1 SGHAT and CDR2 FQNNGV come from the germline V gene. In DNA, the CDR3 is TGTGCCAGCAGCTTAGAACAGTTTCAGTACTTC. Its protein is CASSLEQFQYF.

J is TRBJ1-4 and V is TRBV21-1; the D call in the table, TRBD1, was not verified against the DNA. TRBV21-1 represents a pseudogene. CDR3 length: 19 amino acids. DNA of the CDR3: TGTGCCAGCAGCAAAGTGGCAGGGAACCCCTTCGCAACTAATGAAAAACTGTTTTTT. Amino acid sequence: CASSKVAGNPFATNEKLFF.

The chain has TRBV19 and TRBJ2-3; D is uncertain. Trimming shortened V by 1 base and J by 9 bases, and 14 bases separated the two germline ends. Per germline, CDR1 LNHDA and CDR2 SQIVND (reference sequence). The CDR3 extends over 14 amino acids. CDR3 in DNA: TGTGCCAGTAGTATAGGCGGCAGAATGATCACGCAGTATTTT. Encoded protein: CASSIGGRMITQYF.

The chain recombines TRBV5-5 with TRBJ2-3; D is ambiguous. The V gene lost 2 bases and the J gene lost 9 bases, with 4 bases spanning the gap. The CDR3 is 10 amino acids. Germline V gene lookup returns CDR1 SGHKS and CDR2 YYEKEE (reference sequence). Here the CDR3 DNA reads TGTGCCAGCAGCTTTGAGACGCAGTATTTT. Amino acid sequence: CASSFETQYF.

The rearrangement links TRBV5-1 to TRBJ2-7; 14 positions agree with TRBD2. V trimming: 2 bases; J trimming: 7 bases; junction bases outside the gene matches: 11. This CDR3 contains 17 residues. In germline, CDR1 is SGHRS, CDR2 YFSETQ. CDR3 amino acids: CASSFGTSGSLVEEQYF. The CDR3 nucleotides are TGCGCCAGCAGCTTCGGGACTAGCGGGAGCCTGGTAGAGGAGCAGTACTTC.

This chain joins TRBV21-1 and TRBJ2-7; the tabulated D call, TRBD2, remains unverified against the DNA. TRBV21-1 is listed as a pseudogene. This CDR3 comprises 17 residues. The CDR3 sequence: CASSKDSPTSEPLEQYF. The CDR3 region has the DNA TGTGCCAGCAGCAAAGATTCCCCTACTAGCGAACCTCTGGAGCAGTACTTC.

The chain links TRBV19 to TRBJ2-7, with 8 bases identical to TRBD2. Germline V gives CDR1 LNHDA, CDR2 SQIVND (reference sequence). The length of the CDR3 is 15 residues. The V and J ends lost 2 bases and 4 bases, in that order; junction bases with no gene match: 7. CDR3 nucleotides: TGTGCCAGTAGTATAACTAGCGGACCCGCATACGAGCAGTACTTC. Its protein is CASSITSGPAYEQYF.

This chain joins TRBV3-1 (or the pseudogene TRBV3-2) and TRBJ2-1; a possible D gene is TRBD1 (5 bases). Trimming pared 4 bases from V and 5 bases from J, leaving 12 bases between. This CDR3 is 14 amino acids long. CDR1 LGHDT and CDR2 YNNKEL come from the germline V gene (reference sequence). The CDR3 loop reads CASSPPLQDNEQFF. Written as DNA, the CDR3 is TGTGCCAGCAGCCCCCCTCTACAGGACAATGAGCAGTTCTTC.

The chain joins TRBV7-2 to TRBJ1-2, with D possibly TRBD1 on 6 matching bases. Deletions cut 5 bases from V and 3 bases from J, with 10 bases between. Germline V lookup: CDR1 SGHTA, CDR2 FQGNSA. The CDR3 is 13 amino acids. The CDR3, as DNA: TGTGCCAGCAGCGCAGACAGGTACTATGGCTACACCTTC. It translates to CASSADRYYGYTF.

This chain uses TRBV10-3 with TRBJ2-2; 8 positions agree with TRBD1. The CDR3 sequence is 16 residues long. The germline gives CDR1 ENHRY, CDR2 SYGVKD. The V and J ends lost 8 bases and 6 bases, in that order; junction bases with no gene match: 14. This CDR3 is CAIGRGDRGSSGELFF. CDR3 DNA sequence: TGTGCCATCGGCCGGGGAGACAGGGGTTCGTCCGGGGAGCTGTTTTTT.

V is TRBV10-2 and J is TRBJ2-7; D unresolved. V was cut by 6 bases and J by 0 bases, with 9 bases left in between. The CDR3 is 13 residues long. Germline-derived CDR1 and CDR2 are WSHSY and SAAADI. This chain's CDR3 is CASRDTRSYEQYF. CDR3 bases: TGCGCCAGCAGAGATACTCGCTCCTACGAGCAGTACTTC.

This clone was counted between two and nine times. V usage is TRBV6-2 or TRBV6-3 and J usage is TRBJ2-1; TRBD2 matches 13 bases. CDR1 is MNHEY and CDR2 is SVGEGT in the germline V gene. With V trimmed by 4 bases and J by 2 bases, 5 bases remained unmatched. The CDR3 runs 17 residues. This CDR3 reads CASSFSGTSGTYNEQFF. The CDR3 DNA reads TGTGCCAGCAGTTTCTCCGGGACTAGCGGGACCTACAATGAGCAGTTCTTC.

The V and J genes are TRBV19 and TRBJ1-5; TRBD1 is a possible D gene (6 bases). Trimming removed 3 bases from V and 0 bases from J, with 9 bases in between. The CDR3 runs to 15 residues. Germline CDR1 is LNHDA and CDR2 is SQIVND (reference sequence). This CDR3 reads CASSIGRGSNQPQHF. CDR3 DNA: TGTGCCAGTAGTATTGGCAGGGGTAGCAATCAGCCCCAGCATTTT.

The chain joins TRBV29-1 to TRBJ1-1; a weak D match, TRBD1 (5 bases). The CDR3 contains 14 residues. Trimming shortened V by 3 bases and J by 0 bases, and 11 bases separated the two germline ends. Germline assignment: CDR1 SQVTM and CDR2 ANQGSEA. CDR3 nucleotide sequence: TGCAGCGTTGACGGAGCAGGGATGAACACTGAAGCTTTCTTT. Protein product: CSVDGAGMNTEAFF.

V is TRBV11-2 and J is TRBJ1-1; no clear D. Trimming left V 5 bases short and J 5 bases short, with 15 bases between. CDR1 and CDR2 from the germline V gene are SGHAT and FQNNGV. The CDR3 consists of 14 residues. The CDR3 sequence is CASSPLPFYTEAFF. In DNA, the CDR3 is TGTGCCAGCAGCCCTCTACCCTTCTATACTGAAGCTTTCTTT.

The V call is TRBV6-2 or TRBV6-3, the J call TRBJ2-3; the match to TRBD2 covers 10 bases. This CDR3 comprises 15 residues. Looked up from germline, CDR1 is MNHEY and CDR2 is SVGEGT. Trimming at V came to 4 bases and at J to 0 bases, leaving 1 base not matched to a gene. This chain's CDR3 is CASSLTSGSTDTQYF. The CDR3 DNA reads TGTGCCAGCAGTTTGACTAGCGGGAGCACAGATACGCAGTATTTT.

This rearrangement joins TRBV4-3 to TRBJ1-6; no firm D call. The CDR3 extends over 17 amino acids. Germline loops: CDR1 LGHNA, CDR2 YSLEER. V dropped 4 bases and J dropped 0 bases, with 13 bases sitting between them. In nucleotides, the CDR3 is TGCGCCAGCAGCCCCGAGACACGAAGCTCCTATAATTCACCCCTCCACTTT. Protein sequence: CASSPETRSSYNSPLHF.

This chain joins TRBV19 and TRBJ2-7; possibly TRBD2 for D (6 bases). Germline V gene data show CDR1 as LNHDA and CDR2 as SQIVND (reference sequence). V was clipped by 4 bases and J by 5 bases, with 27 bases between them. This CDR3 has 18 amino acids. The CDR3 loop is CASSTQGPLAPRVDEQYF. In nucleotides, the CDR3 is TGTGCCAGTAGTACTCAGGGCCCACTAGCCCCCCGCGTGGACGAGCAGTACTTC.

Ten or more counts support this clone. The rearrangement uses TRBV27 and TRBJ1-1; D might be TRBD1 (5 bases). V lost 8 bases, J lost 11 bases, and 33 bases lay in between. Germline V gives CDR1 MNHEY, CDR2 SMNVEV (reference sequence). The CDR3 spans 17 residues. The CDR3 reads CASAQYGLPGLGDEAFF. The CDR3 DNA reads TGTGCCAGCGCGCAATATGGGCTACCGGGACTCGGCGATGAGGCTTTCTTT.

This chain links TRBV9 with TRBJ2-1; no reliable D call. The CDR3 has 15 residues. The V and J ends lost 0 bases and 2 bases respectively, with 9 bases between them. Germline V gene sequence: CDR1 SGDLS, CDR2 YYNGEE. This chain's CDR3 is CASSVDRLTYNEQFF. CDR3 DNA sequence: TGTGCCAGCAGCGTAGACCGACTGACCTACAATGAGCAGTTCTTC.

The chain carries TRBV29-1 and TRBJ1-1; 7 nucleotides align to TRBD1. The CDR3 has 14 amino acids. Germline values: CDR1 SQVTM, CDR2 ANQGSEA. J gave up 2 bases and V 6 bases, and 9 bases lay outside the gene matches. The chain's CDR3 is CSVVRQGPNTEAFF. CDR3 DNA: TGCAGCGTGGTAAGACAGGGACCAAACACTGAAGCTTTCTTT.

This chain's CDR3 is CSVAIGAGVGYTF. The CDR3 DNA reads TGCAGCGTTGCCATAGGGGCGGGGGTAGGCTACACCTTC. This sequence joins TRBV29-1 and TRBJ1-2, with TRBD1 as a possible D gene (5 bases). Germline V gene sequence: CDR1 SQVTM, CDR2 ANQGSEA. CDR3 length: 13 amino acids. V was trimmed by 4 bases and J by 8 bases, leaving 17 bases between them. The complete variable domain, with remaining parts taken from reference TRBV29-1 and TRBJ1-2, reads SAVISQKPSRDICQRGTSLTIQCQVDSQVTMMFWYRQQPGQSLTLIATANQGSEATYESGFVIDKFPISRPNLTFSTLTVSNMSPEDSSIYLCSVAIGAGVGYTFGSGTRLTVV.

This sequence joins TRBV4-2 and TRBJ1-5, with TRBD1 matching 7 bases. CDR3 length equals 16 residues. CDR1 is LGHNA, CDR2 YNFKEQ, per germline. V shed 0 bases and J 5 bases; nucleotides not matched to a gene: 7. CDR3 sequence (DNA): TGTGCCAGCAGCCAAGATCCCGGACAGGCCCATCAGCCCCAGCATTTT. This codes for CASSQDPGQAHQPQHF.

This clone appeared a single time. The chain uses TRBV18 and TRBJ1-1; 7 nucleotides agree with TRBD1. Per germline, CDR1 KGHSH and CDR2 LQKENI. V shed 8 bases, J shed 2 bases, and the junction held 5 bases outside the gene matches. CDR3 length equals 13 residues. CDR3 sequence (DNA): TGTGCCAGCCTGGGACAGCTCAACACTGAAGCTTTCTTT. This encodes CASLGQLNTEAFF.